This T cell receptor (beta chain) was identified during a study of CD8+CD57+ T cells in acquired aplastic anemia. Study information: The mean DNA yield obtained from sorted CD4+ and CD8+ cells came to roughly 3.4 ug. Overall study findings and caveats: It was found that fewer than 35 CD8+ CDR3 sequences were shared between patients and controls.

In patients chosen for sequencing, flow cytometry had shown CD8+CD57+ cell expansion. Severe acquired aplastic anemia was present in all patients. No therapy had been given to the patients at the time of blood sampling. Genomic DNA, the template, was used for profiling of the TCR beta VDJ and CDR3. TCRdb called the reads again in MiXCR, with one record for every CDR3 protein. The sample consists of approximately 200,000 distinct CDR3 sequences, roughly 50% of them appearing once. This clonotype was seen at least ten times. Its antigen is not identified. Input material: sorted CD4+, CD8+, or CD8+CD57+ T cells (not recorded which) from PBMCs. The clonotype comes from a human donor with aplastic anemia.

CDR3 amino acids: CASSIAEGDNEQFF. The DNA of the CDR3 is TGTGCCAGTAGTATAGCGGAAGGAGACAATGAGCAGTTCTTC. The chain has TRBV19 and TRBJ2-1; D gene unclear. Trimming pared 1 base from V and 5 bases from J, leaving 9 bases between. CDR1 is LNHDA and CDR2 is SQIVND in the germline V gene (reference sequence). The CDR3 totals 14 residues.